This T cell receptor (beta chain) was documented in a study of molecular identifiers for immune sequencing clone quantification. TCRdb called the PCR reads again in MiXCR, with one record for every CDR3 protein. This sample yields a few hundred thousand distinct CDR3 sequences, of which roughly a quarter are seen a single time; roughly 0.7% belongs to the top ten. About this clonotype itself: This may arise from a read error, as a much more abundant clone is one base away.

Germline values: CDR1 SGHRS, CDR2 YFSETQ. This CDR3 has 14 amino acids. Using a CD8+CD4-CCR7+CD45RA+ phenotype, naive CD8 T cells were sorted. The sample comprised naive CD8+ T cells from blood, with Jurkat cell RNA spiked in. Subset reported: FACS-sorted CD8+CD4-CCR7+CD45RA+ naive T cells. The TCR was taken from a human donor in good health. Some libraries in this study had Jurkat cell RNA spiked in. The chain uses TRBV5-1 and TRBJ1-4; tentatively, D is TRBD1 (6 bases). The CDR3 spells CVSRRQEHEEKLFF. CDR3 DNA: TGCGTCAGCCGCCGACAGGAACACGAAGAAAAACTGTTTTTT.